This T cell receptor beta chain was captured in a study of somatic mutations in cytotoxic T cells in rheumatoid arthritis. Points from the study as a whole: The identity of the antigens targeted by the expanded CD8+ clones remained unknown. With age, CD8+ clonality increased in rheumatoid arthritis patients, whereas no such increase appeared in healthy controls.

Trimming removed 5 bases from V and 6 bases from J; junction bases left unmatched: 9. Per the germline V gene, CDR1 is MDHEN and CDR2 is SYDVKM. The CDR3 has 16 residues. This clone was seen a few times. Antigen: not known. Sequenced by immunoSEQ multiplex PCR; TCRdb stores in-frame clones only, minus some. The sample lists about 9,200 clones; about 80% were seen once. CD4+ and CD8+ cells were isolated by positive magnetic bead selection, with purity checked by flow cytometry. This TCR was sampled from an adult with rheumatoid arthritis. The V and J genes are TRBV28 and TRBJ2-7; 14 nucleotides match TRBD2. The sequenced sample was CD8+ T cells sorted from blood. The CDR3 region is CASSPTGGLAGVEQYF. The CDR3 nucleotides read TGTGCCAGCAGTCCCACCGGGGGACTAGCGGGGGTCGAGCAGTACTTC.